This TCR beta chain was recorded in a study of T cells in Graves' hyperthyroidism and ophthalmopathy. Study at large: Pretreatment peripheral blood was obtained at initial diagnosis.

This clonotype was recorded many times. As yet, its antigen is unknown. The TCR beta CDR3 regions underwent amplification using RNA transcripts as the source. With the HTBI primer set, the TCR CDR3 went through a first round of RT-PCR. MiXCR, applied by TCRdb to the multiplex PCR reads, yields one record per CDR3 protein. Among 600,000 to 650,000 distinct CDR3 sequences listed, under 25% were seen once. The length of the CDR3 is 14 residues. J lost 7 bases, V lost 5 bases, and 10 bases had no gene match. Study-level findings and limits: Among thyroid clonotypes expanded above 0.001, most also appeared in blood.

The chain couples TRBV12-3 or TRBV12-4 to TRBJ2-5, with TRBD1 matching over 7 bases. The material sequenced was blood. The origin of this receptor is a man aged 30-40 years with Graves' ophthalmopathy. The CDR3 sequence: CASSPLGTEGTQYF. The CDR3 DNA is TGTGCCAGCAGTCCCCTGGGGACAGAGGGGACCCAGTACTTC.